A selection of T cell receptor beta chains follows, all from one sample in a study of blood T cells in healthy people across ages. Each CDR3 protein is one row after TCRdb ran MiXCR on the 5' RACE reads. The sample contains about 780,000 distinct CDR3 sequences, 20% to 30% of which appear only once. The same sample was also used in a study of T cells of mothers and their children.

The source material was blood. The receptors were sampled from a boy aged 10-17 years in good health. Both conserved end residues are part of each CDR3. Each record gives: J gene, clone size, V gene, D gene, CDR3 protein, CDR3 DNA. A D gene is named only where the DNA matches it firmly. Only some rows state a clone size, as once, few, many or a class for expanded clones.

>TRBJ1-1|few|TRBV7-9|.
CASSPGGQLNTEAFF
TGTGCCAGCAGCCCCGGAGGACAGCTGAACACTGAAGCTTTCTTT
>TRBJ2-7|.|TRBV9|.
CASSAKGGETTYEQYF
TGTGCCAGCAGCGCTAAGGGGGGGGAAACTACCTACGAGCAGTACTTC
>TRBJ2-2|.|TRBV18|.
CASSLLEYTGELFF
TGTGCCAGCTCTCTATTGGAATACACCGGGGAGCTGTTTTTT
>TRBJ2-3|once|TRBV20-1|.
CSAPGQVGTDTQYF
TGCAGTGCCCCCGGCCAGGTTGGCACAGATACGCAGTATTTT
>TRBJ1-2|few|TRBV7-9|.
CASSLVSGEAFYGYTF
TGTGCCAGCAGCTTAGTATCGGGGGAAGCTTTCTATGGCTACACCTTC
>TRBJ2-7|.|TRBV12-5|TRBD1
CASGLVRQGSYEQYF
TGTGCTAGTGGTTTGGTCCGACAGGGTAGTTACGAGCAGTACTTC
>TRBJ1-6|.|TRBV7-2|.
CASSLVKVFNSPLHF
TGTGCCAGCAGCTTAGTGAAGGTTTTCAATTCACCCCTCCACTTT
>TRBJ2-7|.|TRBV28|.
CASRSERYEQYF
TGTGCCAGCCGGTCCGAACGTTACGAGCAGTACTTC
>TRBJ2-5|.|TRBV4-2|.
CASSLTRESETQYF
TGTGCCAGCAGCCTGACTAGAGAGTCAGAGACCCAGTACTTC
>TRBJ2-2|.|TRBV3-1|.
CASSQDSPGELFF
TGTGCCAGCAGCCAAGATTCCCCCGGGGAGCTGTTTTTT
>TRBJ2-7|.|TRBV10-3|.
CAIGLTGAAYF
TGTGCCATCGGGCTAACGGGGGCCGCGTACTTC
>TRBJ2-1|few|TRBV6-7|TRBD1
CASSLRGITYNEQFF
TGTGCCAGCAGTCTCAGGGGGATTACCTACAATGAGCAGTTCTTC
>TRBJ1-1|few|TRBV6-6|.
CASSYSSVGTEAFF
TGTGCCAGCAGTTACTCGAGTGTCGGCACTGAAGCTTTCTTT
>TRBJ2-2|few|TRBV20-1|.
CSASQGMGTGELFF
TGCAGTGCTAGTCAGGGGATGGGCACCGGGGAGCTGTTTTTT
>TRBJ1-5|.|TRBV11-1|TRBD1
CASTNADRGFIYSNQPQHF
TGTGCCAGCACCAATGCGGACAGGGGTTTCATCTATAGCAATCAGCCCCAGCATTTT
>TRBJ1-2|.|TRBV6-1|TRBD1
CASSEPGGVQARNYGYTF
TGTGCCAGCAGTGAGCCAGGGGGGGTTCAGGCGAGGAACTATGGCTACACCTTC
>TRBJ2-5|.|TRBV12-3/TRBV12-4|.
CASIPGPGETQYF
TGTGCCAGCATTCCCGGTCCGGGGGAGACCCAGTACTTC
>TRBJ1-3|.|TRBV20-1|.
CSARRAGGNTIYF
TGCAGTGCTAGGAGGGCGGGAGGAAACACCATATATTTT
>TRBJ2-2|.|TRBV29-1|.
CSALCPGGVNTGELFF
TGCAGCGCCTTGTGTCCAGGAGGGGTGAACACCGGGGAGCTGTTTTTT
>TRBJ2-5|.|TRBV3-1|.
CASSQDGADEQYF
TGTGCCAGCAGCCAAGATGGGGCAGATGAGCAGTACTTC
>TRBJ1-4|.|TRBV12-3/TRBV12-4|.
CASTLGGDAEKLFF
TGTGCCAGCACCCTTGGGGGAGATGCTGAAAAACTGTTTTTT
>TRBJ1-1|few|TRBV2|.
CASSERSGGNTEAFF
TGTGCCAGCAGTGAGCGTTCTGGGGGGAACACTGAAGCTTTCTTT
>TRBJ2-1|.|TRBV6-6|.
CASSPQLDNEQFF
TGTGCCAGCAGTCCGCAATTGGACAATGAGCAGTTCTTC
>TRBJ1-2|many|TRBV6-5|TRBD1
CASSRDSLYGYTF
TGTGCCAGCAGCAGGGACAGTCTCTATGGCTACACCTTC
>TRBJ2-3|few|TRBV4-1|.
CASSQGMGGLKQPQYF
TGCGCCAGCAGCCAAGGGATGGGCGGGTTGAAACAGCCCCAGTATTTT
>TRBJ2-3|few|TRBV5-1|TRBD2
CASSFGEGDTQYF
TGCGCCAGCAGCTTTGGGGAGGGGGATACGCAGTATTTT
>TRBJ1-6|.|TRBV11-2|.
CASSLTDSPLHF
TGTGCCAGCAGCCTGACAGATTCACCCCTCCACTTT
>TRBJ2-7|.|TRBV20-1|TRBD1
CSARARDRAPFSYEQYF
TGCAGTGCTAGAGCCCGGGACAGGGCCCCCTTCTCCTACGAGCAGTACTTC
>TRBJ1-5|.|TRBV7-9|.
CASSLADGNQPQHF
TGTGCCAGCAGCTTAGCTGACGGCAATCAGCCCCAGCATTTT
>TRBJ2-5|.|TRBV5-1|TRBD1
CASSSHRGPGWETQYF
TGCGCCAGCAGCTCCCACAGGGGGCCGGGGTGGGAGACCCAGTACTTC
>TRBJ2-7|few|TRBV20-1|TRBD2
CSAISGTSGASGYEQYF
TGCAGTGCTATATCCGGGACTAGCGGGGCCTCCGGCTACGAGCAGTACTTC
>TRBJ1-4|.|TRBV2|TRBD1
CASSDRGQYEKLFF
TGTGCCAGCAGTGATCGGGGACAGTATGAAAAACTGTTTTTT
>TRBJ2-1|.|TRBV4-1|TRBD2
CASSQVLAGGHRQFF
TGCGCCAGCAGCCAAGTGCTAGCGGGGGGGCACCGGCAGTTCTTC
>TRBJ2-1|.|TRBV20-1|.
CSAKRGDYYNEQFF
TGCAGTGCCAAGAGGGGGGACTACTACAATGAGCAGTTCTTC
>TRBJ2-5|.|TRBV18|TRBD1
CASSPRNRGEETQYF
TGTGCCAGCTCACCACGGAACAGGGGTGAAGAGACCCAGTACTTC
>TRBJ2-7|few|TRBV12-3/TRBV12-4|.
CASTMGRGYEQYF
TGTGCCAGCACCATGGGTAGGGGCTACGAGCAGTACTTC
>TRBJ2-7|few|TRBV28|TRBD1
CASSFPDRPYEQYF
TGTGCCAGCAGTTTCCCGGACAGGCCTTACGAGCAGTACTTC
>TRBJ1-2|.|TRBV24-1|TRBD1
CATSDPGQGDNYGYTF
TGTGCCACCAGTGACCCGGGACAGGGGGACAACTATGGCTACACCTTC
>TRBJ2-3|few|TRBV12-3/TRBV12-4|.
CASRPRLLGPVPDTQYF
TGTGCCAGCAGGCCCAGACTTCTAGGCCCAGTCCCAGATACGCAGTATTTT
>TRBJ2-2|few|TRBV11-2|.
CASSLDVRVWELFF
TGTGCCAGCAGCTTAGATGTGAGAGTTTGGGAGCTGTTTTTT
>TRBJ1-5|.|TRBV12-3/TRBV12-4|TRBD1
CASSLASGTGEHF
TGTGCCAGCAGTTTAGCTTCCGGGACAGGGGAGCATTTT
>TRBJ2-3|.|TRBV5-6|.
CASSLAGGVTDTQYF
TGTGCCAGCAGCTTGGCCGGGGGAGTCACAGATACGCAGTATTTT
>TRBJ1-2|.|TRBV27|.
CASMGATGRGGGYTF
TGTGCCAGCATGGGGGCCACCGGCAGGGGTGGCGGCTACACCTTC
>TRBJ2-1|.|TRBV6-5|TRBD2
CASSYTGLAGIYEQFF
TGTGCCAGCAGTTACACCGGACTAGCGGGGATCTATGAGCAGTTCTTC
>TRBJ2-5|.|TRBV4-1|.
CASSQFGRGANDETQYF
TGCGCCAGCAGCCAATTCGGGAGAGGAGCAAATGATGAGACCCAGTACTTC
>TRBJ2-5|.|TRBV20-1|.
CSAIGETQYF
TGCAGTGCTATTGGAGAGACCCAGTACTTC
>TRBJ2-5|.|TRBV2|.
CASMTLETQYF
TGTGCCAGTATGACTTTGGAGACCCAGTACTTC
>TRBJ2-6|once|TRBV12-3/TRBV12-4|.
CASSTTGLTTGANVLTF
TGTGCCAGCAGTACAACAGGGTTAACAACTGGGGCCAACGTCCTGACTTTC